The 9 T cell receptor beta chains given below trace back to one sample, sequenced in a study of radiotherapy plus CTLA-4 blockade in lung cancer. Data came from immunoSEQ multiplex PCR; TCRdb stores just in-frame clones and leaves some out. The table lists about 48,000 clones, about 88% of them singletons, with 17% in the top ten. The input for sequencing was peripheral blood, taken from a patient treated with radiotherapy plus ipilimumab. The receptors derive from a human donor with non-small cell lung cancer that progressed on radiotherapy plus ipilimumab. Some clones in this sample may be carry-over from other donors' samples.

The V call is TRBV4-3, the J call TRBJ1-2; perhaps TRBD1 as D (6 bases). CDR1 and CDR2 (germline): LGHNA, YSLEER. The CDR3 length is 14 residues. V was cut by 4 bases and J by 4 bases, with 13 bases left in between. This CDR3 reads CASSPTGTTYGYTF. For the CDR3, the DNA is TGCGCCAGCAGCCCCACCGGGACAACCTATGGCTACACCTTC.

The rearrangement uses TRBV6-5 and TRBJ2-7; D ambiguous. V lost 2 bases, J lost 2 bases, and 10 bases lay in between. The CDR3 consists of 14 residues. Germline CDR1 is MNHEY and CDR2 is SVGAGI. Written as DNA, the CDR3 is TGTGCCAGCAGTTACGTGGTCGGAGCCTACGAGCAGTACTTC. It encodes CASSYVVGAYEQYF.

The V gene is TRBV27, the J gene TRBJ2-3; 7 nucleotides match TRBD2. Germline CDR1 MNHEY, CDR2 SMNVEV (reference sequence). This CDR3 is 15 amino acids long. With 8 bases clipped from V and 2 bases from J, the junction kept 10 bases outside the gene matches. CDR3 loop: CASGQASGYTDTQYF. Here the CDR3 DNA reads TGTGCCAGCGGGCAGGCTAGCGGCTACACAGATACGCAGTATTTT.

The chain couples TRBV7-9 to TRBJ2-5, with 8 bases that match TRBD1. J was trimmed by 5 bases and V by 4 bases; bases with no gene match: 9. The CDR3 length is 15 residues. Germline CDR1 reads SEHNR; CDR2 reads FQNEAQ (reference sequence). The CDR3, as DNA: TGTGCCAGCAGCTCCCCCAGGGACAGGAGGGAGACCCAGTACTTC. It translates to CASSSPRDRRETQYF.

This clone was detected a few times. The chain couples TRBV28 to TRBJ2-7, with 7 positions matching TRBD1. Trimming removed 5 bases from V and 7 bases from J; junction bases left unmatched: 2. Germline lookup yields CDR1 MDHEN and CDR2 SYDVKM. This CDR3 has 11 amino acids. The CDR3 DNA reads TGTGCCAGCAGTGGACAGGAGGAGCAGTACTTC. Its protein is CASSGQEEQYF.

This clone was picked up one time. The DNA for the CDR3 is TGTGCCAGCAGTGAAGCCGGGGAGGAAAAACTGTTTTTT. This translates into CASSEAGEEKLFF. The chain recombines TRBV6-1 with TRBJ1-4; D is undetermined. Per germline, CDR1 MNHNS and CDR2 SASEGT. The CDR3 consists of 13 residues. The V gene lost 0 bases and the J gene lost 8 bases, with 7 bases spanning the gap.

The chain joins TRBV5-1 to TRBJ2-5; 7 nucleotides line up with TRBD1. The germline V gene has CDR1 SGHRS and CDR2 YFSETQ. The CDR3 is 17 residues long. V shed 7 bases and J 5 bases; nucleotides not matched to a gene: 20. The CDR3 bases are TGCGCCAGCGGTCTGAAGCCTCGACAGGGATTTTTGGAGACCCAGTACTTC. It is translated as CASGLKPRQGFLETQYF.

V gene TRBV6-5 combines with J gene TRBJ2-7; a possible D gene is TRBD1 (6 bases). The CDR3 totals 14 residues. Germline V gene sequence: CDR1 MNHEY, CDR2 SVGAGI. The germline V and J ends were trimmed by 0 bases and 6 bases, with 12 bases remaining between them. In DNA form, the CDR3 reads TGTGCCAGCAGTTACTCGACAGGCGCGAGCGAGCAGTACTTC. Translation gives CASSYSTGASEQYF.

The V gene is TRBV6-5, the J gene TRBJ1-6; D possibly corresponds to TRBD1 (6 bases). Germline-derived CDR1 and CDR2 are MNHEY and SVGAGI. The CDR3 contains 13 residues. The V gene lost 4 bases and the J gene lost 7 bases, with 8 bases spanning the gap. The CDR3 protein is CASSLDSNSPLHF. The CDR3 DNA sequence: TGTGCCAGCAGTTTGGACAGCAATTCACCCCTCCACTTT.